This T cell receptor (beta chain) is drawn from a study of blood T cell repertoires in COVID-19. About the study: Acute and convalescent COVID-19 samples came from the United States, Italy and Spain.

Generated by immunoSEQ multiplex PCR, the TCRdb table keeps only in-frame clones and is missing some. The sample records 130,000 to 150,000 clones, around nine tenths being singletons. V dropped 6 bases and J dropped 3 bases, with 18 bases sitting between them. This CDR3 spans 15 amino acids. Germline V gene lookup returns CDR1 SGHNT and CDR2 YENEEA. The chain links TRBV11-3 to TRBJ2-7, with D possibly matching TRBD2 (5 bases). The receptor's source is a human donor in a cohort sampled during active COVID-19. Sequences were obtained from peripheral blood. The CDR3 sequence is CASSRTPTTIYEQYF. CDR3 nucleotides: TGTGCCAGCAGTCGAACACCGACTACTATCTACGAGCAGTACTTC.